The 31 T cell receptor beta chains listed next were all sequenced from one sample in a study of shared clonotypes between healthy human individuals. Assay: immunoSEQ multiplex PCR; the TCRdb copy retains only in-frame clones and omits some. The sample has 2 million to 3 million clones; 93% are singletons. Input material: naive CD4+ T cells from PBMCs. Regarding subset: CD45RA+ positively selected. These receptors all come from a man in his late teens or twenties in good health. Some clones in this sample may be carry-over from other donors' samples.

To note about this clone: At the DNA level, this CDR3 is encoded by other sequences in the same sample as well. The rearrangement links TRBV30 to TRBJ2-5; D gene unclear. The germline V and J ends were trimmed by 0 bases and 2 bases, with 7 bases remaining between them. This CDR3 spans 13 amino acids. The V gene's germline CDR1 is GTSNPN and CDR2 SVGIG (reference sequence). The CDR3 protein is CAWSVLSQETQYF. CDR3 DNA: TGTGCCTGGAGTGTACTTTCACAAGAGACCCAGTACTTC.

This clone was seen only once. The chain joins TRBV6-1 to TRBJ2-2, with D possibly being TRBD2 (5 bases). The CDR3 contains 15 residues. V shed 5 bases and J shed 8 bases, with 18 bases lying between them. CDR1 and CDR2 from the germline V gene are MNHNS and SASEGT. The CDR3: CASSSPRAVAGELFF. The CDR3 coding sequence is TGTGCCAGCAGTTCCCCCCGGGCGGTAGCGGGGGAGCTGTTTTTT.

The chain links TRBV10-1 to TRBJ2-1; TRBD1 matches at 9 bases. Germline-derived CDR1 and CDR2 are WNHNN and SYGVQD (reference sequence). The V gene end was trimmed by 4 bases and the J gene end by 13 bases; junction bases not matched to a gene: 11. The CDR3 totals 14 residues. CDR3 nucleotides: TGCGCCAGCAGTGGGAGCCCAACAGGGGGCAGTCAGTTCTTC. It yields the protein CASSGSPTGGSQFF.

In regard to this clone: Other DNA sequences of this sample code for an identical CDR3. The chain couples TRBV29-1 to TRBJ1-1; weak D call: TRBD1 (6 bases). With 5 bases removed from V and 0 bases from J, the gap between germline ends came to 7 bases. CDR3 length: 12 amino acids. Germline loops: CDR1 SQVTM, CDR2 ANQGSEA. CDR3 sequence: CSVQGMNTEAFF. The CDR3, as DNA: TGCAGCGTTCAGGGGATGAACACTGAAGCTTTCTTT.

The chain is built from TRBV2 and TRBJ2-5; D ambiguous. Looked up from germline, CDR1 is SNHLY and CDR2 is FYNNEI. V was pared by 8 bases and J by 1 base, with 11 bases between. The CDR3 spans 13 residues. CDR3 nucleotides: TGTGCCAGCGGATCCCGATTCCAAGAGACCCAGTACTTC. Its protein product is CASGSRFQETQYF.

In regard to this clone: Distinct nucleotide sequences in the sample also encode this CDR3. CDR3 sequence reads: CASRVGSNQPQHF. The CDR3 DNA sequence: TGCGCCAGCAGGGTGGGTAGCAATCAGCCCCAGCATTTT. The V gene is TRBV5-1, the J gene TRBJ1-5, with D unclear. The germline CDR1 and CDR2 sequences are SGHRS and YFSETQ. This CDR3 contains 13 residues. V lost 5 bases and J 0 bases, leaving 6 bases between the germline ends.

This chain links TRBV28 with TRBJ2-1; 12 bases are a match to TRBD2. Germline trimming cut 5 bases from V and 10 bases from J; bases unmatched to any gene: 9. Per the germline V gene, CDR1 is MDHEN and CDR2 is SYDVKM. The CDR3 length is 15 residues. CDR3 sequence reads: CASSSQRTSGTEQFF. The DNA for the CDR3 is TGTGCCAGCAGTAGTCAGAGGACTAGCGGGACCGAGCAGTTCTTC.

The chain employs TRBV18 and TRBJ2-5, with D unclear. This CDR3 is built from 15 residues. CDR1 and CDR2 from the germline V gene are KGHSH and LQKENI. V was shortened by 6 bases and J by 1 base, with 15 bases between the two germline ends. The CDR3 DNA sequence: TGTGCCAGCTCGCCCACCGACTCCCCCCAAGAGACCCAGTACTTC. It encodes CASSPTDSPQETQYF.

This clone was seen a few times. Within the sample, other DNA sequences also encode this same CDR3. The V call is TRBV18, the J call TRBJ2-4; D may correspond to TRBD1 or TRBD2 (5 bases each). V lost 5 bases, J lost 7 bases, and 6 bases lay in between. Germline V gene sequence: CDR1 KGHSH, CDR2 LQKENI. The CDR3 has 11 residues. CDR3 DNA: TGTGCCAGCTCAGAGGGGAACATTCAGTACTTC. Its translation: CASSEGNIQYF.

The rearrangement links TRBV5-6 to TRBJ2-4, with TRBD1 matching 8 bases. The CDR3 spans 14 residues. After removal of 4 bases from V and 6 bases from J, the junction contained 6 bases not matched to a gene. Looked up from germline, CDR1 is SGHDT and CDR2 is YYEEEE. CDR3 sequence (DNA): TGTGCCAGCAGCCCCTCGCAGGGGGCAAACATTCAGTACTTC. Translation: CASSPSQGANIQYF.

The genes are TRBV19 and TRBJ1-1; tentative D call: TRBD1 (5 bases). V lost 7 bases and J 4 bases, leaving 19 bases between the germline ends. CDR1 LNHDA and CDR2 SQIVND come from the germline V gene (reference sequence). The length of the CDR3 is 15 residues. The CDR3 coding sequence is TGTGCCAGTATCCTTTGGGGAGCGGGGGTCACTGAAGCTTTCTTT. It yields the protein CASILWGAGVTEAFF.

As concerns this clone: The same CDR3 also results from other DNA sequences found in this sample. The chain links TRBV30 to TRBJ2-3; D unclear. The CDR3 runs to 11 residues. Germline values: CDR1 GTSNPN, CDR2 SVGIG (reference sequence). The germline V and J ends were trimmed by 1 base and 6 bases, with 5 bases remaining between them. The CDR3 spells CAWSGRDTQYF. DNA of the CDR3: TGTGCCTGGAGTGGAAGGGATACGCAGTATTTT.

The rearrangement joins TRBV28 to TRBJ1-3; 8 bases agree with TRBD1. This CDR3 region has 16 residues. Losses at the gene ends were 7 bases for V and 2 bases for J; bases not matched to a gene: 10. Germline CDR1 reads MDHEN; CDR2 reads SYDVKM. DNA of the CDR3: TGTGCCAGCACCCCCGGACAGGGTTTTGCTGGAAACACCATATATTTT. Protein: CASTPGQGFAGNTIYF.

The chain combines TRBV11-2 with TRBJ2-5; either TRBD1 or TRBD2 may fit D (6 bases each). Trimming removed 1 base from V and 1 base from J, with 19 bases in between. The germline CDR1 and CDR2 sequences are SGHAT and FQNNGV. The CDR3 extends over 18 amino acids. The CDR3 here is CASSLVWPGASPQETQYF. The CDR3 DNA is TGTGCCAGCAGCTTAGTTTGGCCGGGGGCTTCCCCCCAAGAGACCCAGTACTTC. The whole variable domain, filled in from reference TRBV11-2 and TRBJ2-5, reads EAGVAQSPRYKIIEKRQSVAFWCNPISGHATLYWYQQILGQGPKLLIQFQNNGVVDDSQLPKDRFSAERLKGVDSTLKIQPAKLEDSAVYLCASSLVWPGASPQETQYFGPGTRLLVL.

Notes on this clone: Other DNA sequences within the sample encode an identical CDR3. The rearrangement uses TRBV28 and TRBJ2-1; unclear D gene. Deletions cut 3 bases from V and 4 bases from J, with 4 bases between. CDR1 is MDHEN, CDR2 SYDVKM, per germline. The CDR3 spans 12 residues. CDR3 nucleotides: TGTGCCAGCAGTTTGGAGTACAATGAGCAGTTCTTC. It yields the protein CASSLEYNEQFF.

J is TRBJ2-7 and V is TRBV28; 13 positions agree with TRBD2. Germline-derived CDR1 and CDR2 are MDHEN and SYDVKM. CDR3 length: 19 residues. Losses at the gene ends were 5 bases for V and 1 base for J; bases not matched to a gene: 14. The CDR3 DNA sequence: TGTGCCAGCAGTCCACGACCATGGACTAGCGGGAGTCGGTCCTACGAGCAGTACTTC. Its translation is CASSPRPWTSGSRSYEQYF.

In DNA form, the CDR3 reads TGCAGCGTTGAACGGCTAGCGGGAGCGGGGGAGCAGTACTTC. It translates to CSVERLAGAGEQYF. The rearrangement links TRBV29-1 to TRBJ2-7, with 10 bases matching TRBD2. The germline gives CDR1 SQVTM, CDR2 ANQGSEA. The CDR3 length is 14 residues. After removal of 2 bases from V and 7 bases from J, the junction contained 8 bases not matched to a gene.

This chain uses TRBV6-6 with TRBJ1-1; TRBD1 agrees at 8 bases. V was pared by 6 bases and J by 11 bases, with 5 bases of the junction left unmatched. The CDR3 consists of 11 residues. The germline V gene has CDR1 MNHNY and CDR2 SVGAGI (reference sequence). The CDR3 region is CASSSTGAAFF. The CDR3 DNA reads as TGTGCCAGCAGCTCGACAGGGGCGGCTTTCTTT.

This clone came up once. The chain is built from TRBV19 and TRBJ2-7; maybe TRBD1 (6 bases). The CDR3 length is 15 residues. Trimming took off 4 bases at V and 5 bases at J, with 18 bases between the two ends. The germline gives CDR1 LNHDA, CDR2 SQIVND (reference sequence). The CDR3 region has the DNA TGTGCCAGTAGTAACATAGGGGGATCACCCCACGAGCAGTACTTC. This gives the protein CASSNIGGSPHEQYF.

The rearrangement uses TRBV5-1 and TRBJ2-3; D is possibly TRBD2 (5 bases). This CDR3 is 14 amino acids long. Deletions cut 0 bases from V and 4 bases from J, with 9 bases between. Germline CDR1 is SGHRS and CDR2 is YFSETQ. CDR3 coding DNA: TGCGCCAGCAGCTTGGAGGGCGGGTCAGATACGCAGTATTTT. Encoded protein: CASSLEGGSDTQYF.

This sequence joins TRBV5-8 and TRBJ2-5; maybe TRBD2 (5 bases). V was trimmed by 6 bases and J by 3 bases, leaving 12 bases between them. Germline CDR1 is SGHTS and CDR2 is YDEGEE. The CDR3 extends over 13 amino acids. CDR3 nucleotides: TGTGCCAGCAAGGGAGTATGGGAAGAGACCCAGTACTTC. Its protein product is CASKGVWEETQYF.

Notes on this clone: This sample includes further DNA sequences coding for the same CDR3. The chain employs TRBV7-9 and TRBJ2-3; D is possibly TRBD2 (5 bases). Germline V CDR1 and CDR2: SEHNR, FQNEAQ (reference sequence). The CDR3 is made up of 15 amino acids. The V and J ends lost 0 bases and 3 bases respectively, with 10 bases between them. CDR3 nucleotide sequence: TGTGCCAGCAGCTTAGCGAGGACTTTTACAGATACGCAGTATTTT. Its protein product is CASSLARTFTDTQYF.

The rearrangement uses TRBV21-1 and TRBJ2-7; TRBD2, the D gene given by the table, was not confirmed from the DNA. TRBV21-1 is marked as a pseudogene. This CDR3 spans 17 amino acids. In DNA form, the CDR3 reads TGTGCCAGCAGCAAAGTTAGGACTCACCCAAAGAATTACGAGCAGTACTTC. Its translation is CASSKVRTHPKNYEQYF.

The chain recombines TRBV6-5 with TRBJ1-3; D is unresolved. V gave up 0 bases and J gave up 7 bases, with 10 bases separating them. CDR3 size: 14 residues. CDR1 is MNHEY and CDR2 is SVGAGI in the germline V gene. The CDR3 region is CASSYSQDSNTIYF. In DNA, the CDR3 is TGTGCCAGCAGTTACTCCCAAGACTCGAACACCATATATTTT.

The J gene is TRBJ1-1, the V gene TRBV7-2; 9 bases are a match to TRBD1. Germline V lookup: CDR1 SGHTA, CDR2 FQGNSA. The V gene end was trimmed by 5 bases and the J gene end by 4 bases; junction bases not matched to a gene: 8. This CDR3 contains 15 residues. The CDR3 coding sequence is TGTGCCAGCAGCCCCCGGTGGACAGGGGTCACTGAAGCTTTCTTT. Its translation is CASSPRWTGVTEAFF. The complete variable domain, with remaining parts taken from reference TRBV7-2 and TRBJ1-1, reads GAGVSQSPSNKVTEKGKDVELRCDPISGHTALYWYRQSLGQGLEFLIYFQGNSAPDKSGLPSDRFSAERTGGSVSTLTIQRTQQEDSAVYLCASSPRWTGVTEAFFGQGTRLTVV.

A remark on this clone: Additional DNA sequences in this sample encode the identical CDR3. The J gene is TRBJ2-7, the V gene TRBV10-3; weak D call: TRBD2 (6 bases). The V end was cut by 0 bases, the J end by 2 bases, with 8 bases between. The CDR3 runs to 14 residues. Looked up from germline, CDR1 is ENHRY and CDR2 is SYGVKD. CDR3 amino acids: CAISESGGTYEQYF. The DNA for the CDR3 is TGTGCCATCAGTGAGTCCGGCGGGACCTACGAGCAGTACTTC.

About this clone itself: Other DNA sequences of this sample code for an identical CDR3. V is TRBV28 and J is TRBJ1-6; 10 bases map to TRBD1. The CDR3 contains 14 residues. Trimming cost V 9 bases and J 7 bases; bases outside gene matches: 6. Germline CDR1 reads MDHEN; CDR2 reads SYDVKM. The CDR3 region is CASSSGQGNSPLHF. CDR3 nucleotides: TGTGCCAGTTCCTCGGGACAGGGGAATTCACCCCTCCACTTT.

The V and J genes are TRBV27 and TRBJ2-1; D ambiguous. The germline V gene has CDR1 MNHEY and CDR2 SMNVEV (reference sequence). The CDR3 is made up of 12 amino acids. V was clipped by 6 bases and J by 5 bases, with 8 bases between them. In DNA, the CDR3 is TGTGCCAGCAGAGAACTTAACAATGAGCAGTTCTTC. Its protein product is CASRELNNEQFF.

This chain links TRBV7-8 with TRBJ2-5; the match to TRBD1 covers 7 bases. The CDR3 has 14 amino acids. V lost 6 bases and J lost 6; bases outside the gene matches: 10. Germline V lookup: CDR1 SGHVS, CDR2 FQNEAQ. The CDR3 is CASSFGQALQTQYF. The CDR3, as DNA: TGTGCCAGCAGTTTTGGACAGGCATTGCAGACCCAGTACTTC.

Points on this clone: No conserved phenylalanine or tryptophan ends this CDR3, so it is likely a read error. The CDR3, as DNA: TGCAGTGCTAGTATTGACTATGGCTACACCTCC. As protein: CSASIDYGYTS. The rearrangement links TRBV20-1 to TRBJ1-2; D unresolved. Germline CDR1 DFQATT, CDR2 SNEGSKA (reference sequence). This CDR3 is built from 11 residues. Trimming pared 3 bases from V and 3 bases from J, leaving 5 bases between.

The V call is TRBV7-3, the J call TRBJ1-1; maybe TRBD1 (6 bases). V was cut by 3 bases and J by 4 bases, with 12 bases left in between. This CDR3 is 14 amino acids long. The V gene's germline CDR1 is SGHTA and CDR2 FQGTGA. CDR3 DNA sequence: TGTGCCAGCAGCTTCATGGGGGGCGGCACTGAAGCTTTCTTT. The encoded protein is CASSFMGGGTEAFF.